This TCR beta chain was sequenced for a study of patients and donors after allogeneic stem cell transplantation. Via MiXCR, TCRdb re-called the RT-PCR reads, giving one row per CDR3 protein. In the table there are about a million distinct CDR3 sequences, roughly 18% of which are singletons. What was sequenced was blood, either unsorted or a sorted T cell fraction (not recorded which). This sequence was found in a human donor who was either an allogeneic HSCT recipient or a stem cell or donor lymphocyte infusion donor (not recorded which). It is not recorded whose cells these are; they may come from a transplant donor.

DNA of the CDR3: TGTGCCAGCAGCGTTGGGACTAGAATCACAGATACGCAGTATTTT. This translates into CASSVGTRITDTQYF. V gene TRBV7-2 combines with J gene TRBJ2-3; 8 bases match TRBD2. The length of the CDR3 is 15 residues. The germline V gene encodes CDR1 SGHTA and CDR2 FQGNSA. V lost 5 bases and J lost 2; bases outside the gene matches: 6.